The source of this T cell receptor beta chain is a study of shared clonotypes between healthy human individuals. For the study at large: CD4 naive and memory got three plates each, CD8 naive two, CD8 memory one.

Findings of the study overall: Sampling was confined to blood; repertoires within tissues likely differ. Naive CD4 clonotypes were shared across a few donors at 5% to 6%.

Trimming took 3 bases from V and 8 from J, leaving 13 bases between them. Germline V gene sequence: CDR1 LGHNA, CDR2 YSLEER. CDR3 length equals 13 residues. Naive CD8 isolation took CD45RO-negative cells positively selected for CCR7 and excluded terminally differentiated effector memory CD45RA+ cells. Adult Caucasians living in Nashville, Tennessee made up all of the donors. Data came from immunoSEQ multiplex PCR; TCRdb stores just in-frame clones and leaves some out. The sample carries about 1,900,000 clones, about 94% recorded once. Worth noting for this clone: Antigen: not known.

The specimen sequenced was naive CD8+ T cells sorted from blood. The genes are TRBV4-3 and TRBJ1-2, with D hard to call. The receptor comes from a young man in good health. The CDR3 loop reads CASSQSTRVGYTF. The CDR3 coding sequence is TGCGCCAGCAGCCAGAGCACTCGGGTAGGCTACACCTTC.